Listed below are T cell receptor beta chains from one sample, sequenced in a study of T cell responses to AZD1222 COVID-19 vaccine. Assay: immunoSEQ multiplex PCR; the TCRdb copy retains only in-frame clones and omits some. Among 90,000 to 100,000 clones listed, 70% to 90% were seen once. The starting material was peripheral blood, obtained on day 0 of AZD1222 vaccination. Every receptor here comes from an adult in good health. Each CDR3 is given with its conserved first and last residue. A D gene is named only where the DNA matches it firmly. Size is stated for part of the rows, as once, few or many counts, or as a class when the clone is expanded.

j_call v_call clone_size d_call cdr3_nt cdr3_aa
TRBJ2-5 TRBV7-9 . . TGTGCCAGCAGCTTAGGCCGGTCCCAAGAGACCCAGTACTTC CASSLGRSQETQYF
TRBJ1-1 TRBV6-2/TRBV6-3 . . TGTGCCAGCAGTCCACCCGTTACTTTGAACACTGAAGCTTTCTTT CASSPPVTLNTEAFF
TRBJ1-1 TRBV18 . . TGTGCCAGCTCACCACCTGAGGGACTTAGGACTGAAGCTTTCTTT CASSPPEGLRTEAFF
TRBJ1-2 TRBV6-5 . . TGTGCCAGCAGTTGGGAGGTTGACTATGGCTACACCTTC CASSWEVDYGYTF
TRBJ2-3 TRBV9 . . TGTGCCAGCAATGGCCGGAGCCATTCTAGCACAGATACGCAGTATTTT CASNGRSHSSTDTQYF
TRBJ2-2 TRBV7-3 . . TGTGCCAGCAGCCTCCCGGGGACCGGGGAGCTGTTTTTT CASSLPGTGELFF
TRBJ1-2 TRBV29-1 . TRBD1 TGCAGCGTTTCCTACGGACAGGGGGTCTATGGCTACACCTTC CSVSYGQGVYGYTF
TRBJ2-2 TRBV9 . TRBD2 TGTGCCAGCAGCGTAGCTACAGCGACTAGCGGGAGCTCGAGCGGGGAGCTGTTTTTT CASSVATATSGSSSGELFF
TRBJ2-4 TRBV24-1 . TRBD2 TGTGCCACCAGTGACACACCCGGGACTAGTTCCTTTAAAAACATTCAGTACTTC CATSDTPGTSSFKNIQYF
TRBJ1-1 TRBV7-6 . . TGTGCCAGCAGCTTCAGCATGGGCACTGAAGCTTTCTTT CASSFSMGTEAFF
TRBJ2-5 TRBV3-1/TRBV3-2 . . TGTGCCAGCAGCCAAGATTGGGGGGAGGAGACCCAGTACTTC CASSQDWGEETQYF
TRBJ2-3 TRBV11-2 . . TGTGCCAGCAGCTTAGGGCGGCTGACTAGCACAGATACGCAGTATTTT CASSLGRLTSTDTQYF
TRBJ2-3 TRBV12-3/TRBV12-4 . . TGTGCCAGCACCGTTACAGATACGCAGTATTTT CASTVTDTQYF
TRBJ1-6 TRBV7-3 . . TGTGCCAGCAGTTCCTACAGGGATTCACCCCTCCACTTT CASSSYRDSPLHF
TRBJ2-1 TRBV4-3 . . TGCGCCAGCAGCCAAGAAATAGGACCCCGATACAATGAGCAGTTCTTC CASSQEIGPRYNEQFF
TRBJ1-3 TRBV5-6 . . TGTGCCAGCAGCTTGGCAGGAGGACAGTTACCCTCTGGAAACACCATATATTTT CASSLAGGQLPSGNTIYF
TRBJ1-2 TRBV12-3/TRBV12-4 once . TGTGCCAGCGCGGCGGGGTTCGGGTATGGCTACACCTTC CASAAGFGYGYTF
TRBJ2-7 TRBV29-1 . . TGCAGCGTTGAAGGGGATTCCGGCGAGCAGTACTTC CSVEGDSGEQYF
TRBJ2-1 TRBV14 . TRBD2 TGTGCCAGCAGCCCCATGGGACTATATTTTGCTGAGCAGTTCTTC CASSPMGLYFAEQFF
TRBJ2-3 TRBV11-2 . . TGTGCCAGCAGCCCAACCCCGACAGATACGCAGTATTTT CASSPTPTDTQYF
TRBJ2-3 TRBV6-6 once TRBD2 TGTGCCAGCAGTCCCCTAGCGGGACCCACAGATACGCAGTATTTT CASSPLAGPTDTQYF
TRBJ2-5 TRBV3-1/TRBV3-2 . . TGTGCCAGCAGCCGCGAGAGTGAAGCGATGTACCAAGAGACCCAGTACTTC CASSRESEAMYQETQYF
TRBJ2-1 TRBV30 . TRBD2 TGTGCCTGGACGCCCGGGACTAGCGGTTACAATGAGCAGTTCTTC CAWTPGTSGYNEQFF
TRBJ2-5 TRBV27 . . TGTGCCAGCAGTTTAACCCATGCTCTGCCAAGGGAAGAGACCCAGTACTTC CASSLTHALPREETQYF
TRBJ2-3 TRBV11-1 . . TGTGCCAGCAGCCCGACGAGGGGAGATACGCAGTATTTT CASSPTRGDTQYF
TRBJ1-2 TRBV6-1 . TRBD1 TGTGCCAGCAGTGAAGCGCAGGGGGACTATGGCTACACCTTC CASSEAQGDYGYTF
TRBJ1-5 TRBV5-6 . . TGTGCCAGCAGCTCGGTTACGGGGCCCCAGCATTTT CASSSVTGPQHF
TRBJ2-3 TRBV19 . . TGTGCCAGTAGTCCGATGGGCCAAGGCACAGATACGCAGTATTTT CASSPMGQGTDTQYF
TRBJ2-1 TRBV11-2 . . TGTGCCAGCAGCTTAGGGCCAGGGAGTGAGCAGTTCTTC CASSLGPGSEQFF
TRBJ2-1 TRBV5-6 . TRBD2 TGTGCCAGCAGCTTTTCGGGGGGGGCCCCGAGCTCCTACAATGAGCAGTTCTTC CASSFSGGAPSSYNEQFF
TRBJ2-2 TRBV6-5 . TRBD2 TGTGCGTCTAGCGGGGGTTACACCGGGGAGCTGTTTTTT CASSGGYTGELFF
TRBJ2-3 TRBV7-3 . . TGTGCCATGCCCCGCCATCCCCCGGGAGATACGCAGTATTTT CAMPRHPPGDTQYF
TRBJ2-5 TRBV13 . . TGTGCCAGCAGCTTAGCGAGGGAGACCCAGTACTTC CASSLARETQYF
TRBJ1-1 TRBV29-1 . . TGCAGCGTTGAAGGTTCTGTTAATGGGGCTTTCTTT CSVEGSVNGAFF
TRBJ1-6 TRBV19 once . TGTGCCAGTAGCTACAGGGCTGGGGATAATTCACCCCTCCACTTT CASSYRAGDNSPLHF
TRBJ2-1 TRBV27 few TRBD2 TGTGCCAGCAGTTTAAGGAGCGGGAAGAACAATGAGCAGTTCTTC CASSLRSGKNNEQFF
TRBJ1-4 TRBV28 . . TGTGCCAGCAGTCCGGCAGGTTGGGCTGCAACTAATGAAAAACTGTTTTTT CASSPAGWAATNEKLFF
TRBJ1-2 TRBV5-1 few . TGCGCCAGCAGCTTGGCCGGGACGCCAGCAGGGCAGTTTGGCTACACCTTC CASSLAGTPAGQFGYTF
TRBJ1-5 TRBV9 . . TGTGCCAGCAGCGTAGGGATTGGCCAGCCCCAGCATTTT CASSVGIGQPQHF
TRBJ2-3 TRBV5-1 . . TGCGCCAGCAGCTTGGGCGGGGGCACAGATACGCAGTATTTT CASSLGGGTDTQYF
TRBJ1-1 TRBV28 . . TGTGCCAGCAGTAACCGACGGACGAACACTGAAGCTTTCTTT CASSNRRTNTEAFF
TRBJ2-3 TRBV5-4 . TRBD2 TGTGCCAGCAGCTTCACTAGCGGGAGTCGAGATACGCAGTATTTT CASSFTSGSRDTQYF
TRBJ1-4 TRBV19 . . TGTGCCAGTAGTGCCCTTAATGAAAAACTGTTTTTT CASSALNEKLFF
TRBJ2-2 TRBV4-3 . . TGCGCCAGCAGCCAAGAAACAGGGAATGCCGGGGAGCTGTTTTTT CASSQETGNAGELFF
TRBJ1-3 TRBV3-1/TRBV3-2 . . TGTGCCAGCAGCCAAGATCATCGCAGGGCCAACTCTGGAAACACCATATATTTT CASSQDHRRANSGNTIYF
TRBJ1-5 TRBV7-9 . . TGTGCCAGCAGCTTATCGGGGGGCCCACTACCCCAGCATTTT CASSLSGGPLPQHF
TRBJ1-2 TRBV6-2/TRBV6-3 . . TGTGCCAGCAGTACCTTGGGCCTGCAGGGCTACACCTTC CASSTLGLQGYTF
TRBJ2-3 TRBV15 . . TGTGCCACCAGCGGATACACCTCCAACACAGATACGCAGTATTTT CATSGYTSNTDTQYF
TRBJ1-4 TRBV12-3/TRBV12-4 once . TGTGCCAGCAGCTCGATGGAAAAACTGTTTTTT CASSSMEKLFF
TRBJ1-2 TRBV9 . . TGTGCCAGCAGCGTAGGGCGGAATAACTATGGCTACACCTTC CASSVGRNNYGYTF
TRBJ2-3 TRBV23-1 once . TGCGCCAGCAGTCAAATGAGGCGAGATACGCAGTATTTT CASSQMRRDTQYF
TRBJ2-3 TRBV7-3 once . TGTGCCAGCAGCCCCCCGGCCGAGCCAGATACGCAGTATTTT CASSPPAEPDTQYF
TRBJ2-3 TRBV29-1 once . TGCAGCCCGGTCCAGTCCAGAAGCTCCACAGATACGCAGTATTTT CSPVQSRSSTDTQYF